Below, 9 T cell receptor beta chains from the same sample are listed, as sequenced in a study of T cells in Graves' hyperthyroidism and ophthalmopathy. RNA transcripts gave rise to amplified TCR beta CDR3 regions. The HTBI primer set served for first-round RT-PCR of the TCR CDR3. TCRdb reprocessed the multiplex PCR reads via MiXCR and lists one record per CDR3 protein. Of roughly 500,000 distinct CDR3 sequences in the sample, approximately 48% were seen once. Sequencing was carried out using peripheral blood or thyroid tissue (not recorded which). The origin of the receptors is an adult woman with Graves' disease, either hyperthyroidism or ophthalmopathy (not recorded which).

This clonotype was found many times. The V and J genes are TRBV7-2 and TRBJ2-5; weak D call: TRBD1 (6 bases). The CDR3 has 14 residues. Trimming cost V 4 bases and J 1 base, with 10 bases left between them. Germline lookup yields CDR1 SGHTA and CDR2 FQGNSA. The CDR3: CASSSPGAQETQYF. The CDR3, as DNA: TGTGCCAGCAGCTCCCCAGGGGCCCAAGAGACCCAGTACTTC. The whole variable domain, remainder taken from reference TRBV7-2 and TRBJ2-5, is GAGVSQSPSNKVTEKGKDVELRCDPISGHTALYWYRQSLGQGLEFLIYFQGNSAPDKSGLPSDRFSAERTGGSVSTLTIQRTQQEDSAVYLCASSSPGAQETQYFGPGTRLLVL.

This clonotype was observed at least ten times. The rearrangement links TRBV7-9 to TRBJ2-7, with 13 nucleotides matching TRBD2. The ends lost 5 bases at V and 9 bases at J; junction bases unmatched: 7. This CDR3 is built from 14 residues. Germline V lookup: CDR1 SEHNR, CDR2 FQNEAQ (reference sequence). Here the CDR3 reads CASSAGLAGDTQYF. CDR3 DNA: TGTGCCAGCAGCGCCGGACTAGCGGGAGACACGCAGTACTTC.

The V call is TRBV19, the J call TRBJ1-5; 7 bases map to TRBD1. The CDR3 covers 15 residues. J was trimmed by 3 bases and V by 5 bases; bases with no gene match: 7. CDR1 and CDR2 from the germline V gene are LNHDA and SQIVND (reference sequence). The chain's CDR3 is CASSRQGVVNQPQHF. The DNA of the CDR3 is TGTGCCAGTAGTCGACAGGGCGTCGTCAATCAGCCCCAGCATTTT.

This clonotype has only a few counts. An end of the junction differs from the germline gene, which may be a read error. The genes are TRBV7-9 and TRBJ1-1, with TRBD1 matching over 7 bases. The CDR3 is 14 residues long. Germline V CDR1 and CDR2: SEHNR, FQNEAQ (reference sequence). Here the CDR3 DNA reads TGCGCCAGCAGCGATACAGGGGCGCAGGACGGAGCTTTCTTT. This gives the protein CASSDTGAQDGAFF.

J is TRBJ2-5 and V is TRBV2; D may be TRBD2 (6 bases). Germline CDR1 and CDR2: SNHLY and FYNNEI. This CDR3 is built from 15 residues. V lost 4 bases and J 0 bases, leaving 12 bases between the germline ends. CDR3 DNA: TGTGCCAGCAGTGCTGCCGGGGGACACCAAGAGACCCAGTACTTC. Residues: CASSAAGGHQETQYF.

This chain joins TRBV9 and TRBJ2-2; D may be TRBD2 (5 bases). Germline V CDR1 and CDR2: SGDLS, YYNGEE. V lost 5 bases to trimming and J lost 7 bases, with 6 bases between them. CDR3 length: 11 residues. CDR3 nucleotide sequence: TGTGCCAGCAGAGCGGTCGGGGAGCTGTTTTTT. Translating gives CASRAVGELFF.

This clonotype was detected only a few times. This sequence joins TRBV30 and TRBJ2-5, with a tentative D call TRBD2 (6 bases). The CDR3 loop spans 13 amino acids. Germline assignment: CDR1 GTSNPN and CDR2 SVGIG (reference sequence). The germline V and J ends were trimmed by 5 bases and 2 bases, with 12 bases remaining between them. As DNA, the CDR3 is TGTGCCTGGGACCTGGGACTTCAAGAGACCCAGTACTTC. Protein: CAWDLGLQETQYF.

The chain joins TRBV10-3 to TRBJ2-2, with D possibly TRBD2 on 6 matching bases. Trimming took off 3 bases at V and 5 bases at J, with 13 bases between the two ends. CDR1 and CDR2 from the germline V gene are ENHRY and SYGVKD. This CDR3 contains 15 residues. The CDR3 coding sequence is TGTGCCATCAGTGAACGCGGGGCACCGACCGGGGAGCTGTTTTTT. Protein sequence: CAISERGAPTGELFF.

The chain recombines TRBV10-3 with TRBJ2-5; no reliable D call. CDR1 is ENHRY, CDR2 SYGVKD, per germline. The V gene lost 2 bases and the J gene lost 6 bases, with 13 bases spanning the gap. This CDR3 comprises 14 residues. The CDR3 region is CAISETMGRKTQYF. The CDR3 DNA sequence: TGTGCCATCAGTGAGACGATGGGTAGGAAGACCCAGTACTTC.